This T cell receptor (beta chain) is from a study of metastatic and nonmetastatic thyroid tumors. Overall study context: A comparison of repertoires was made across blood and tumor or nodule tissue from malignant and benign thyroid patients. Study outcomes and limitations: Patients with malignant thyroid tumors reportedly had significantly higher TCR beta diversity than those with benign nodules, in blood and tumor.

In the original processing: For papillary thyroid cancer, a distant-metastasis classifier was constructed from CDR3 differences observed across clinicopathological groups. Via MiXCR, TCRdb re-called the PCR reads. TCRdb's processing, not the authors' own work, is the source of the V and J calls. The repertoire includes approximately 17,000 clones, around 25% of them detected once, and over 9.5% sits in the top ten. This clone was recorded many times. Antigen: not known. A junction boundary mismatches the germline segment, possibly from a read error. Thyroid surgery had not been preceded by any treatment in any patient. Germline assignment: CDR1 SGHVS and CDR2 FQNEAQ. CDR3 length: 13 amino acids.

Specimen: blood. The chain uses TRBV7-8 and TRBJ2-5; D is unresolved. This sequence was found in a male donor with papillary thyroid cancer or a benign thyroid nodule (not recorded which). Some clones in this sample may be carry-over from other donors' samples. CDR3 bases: TGTGCCAGCAGCTACGGATACCAAGGGACCCAGTACTTC. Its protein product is CASSYGYQGTQYF.